Included here is one T cell receptor beta chain sequence, with context. Original processing notes: Estimates of nucleated cell counts were drawn from the amplification of reference gene primers. Data came from immunoSEQ multiplex PCR; TCRdb stores just in-frame clones and leaves some out. The DNA gave D and trimming, while V, J and clone size come from that table. Of about 53,000 clones listed, approximately 80% were seen once; the top ten hold approximately 3%. This specimen comes from a study of blood T cell repertoires in COVID-19. Study-wide context: Acute and convalescent COVID-19 samples came from the United States, Italy and Spain. T cells, B-cell-depleted T cells, or PBMCs supplied cDNA or gDNA.

V was trimmed by 2 bases and J by 4 bases, leaving 17 bases between them. From germline, CDR1 is LGHNA and CDR2 YNFKEQ. The CDR3 length is 16 residues. The receptor's source is a woman aged 60 to 75 with acute or convalescent COVID-19. The sample consisted of peripheral blood. The gene calls are TRBV4-2 and TRBJ1-2; D call uncertain. In DNA, the CDR3 is TGTGCCAGCAGCCAATTCTCCAGCGCTTCGGTCTATGGCTACACCTTC. Protein product: CASSQFSSASVYGYTF.